This record covers a single TCR beta chain. The data were taken from a study of OX40 agonist ivuxolimab in advanced cancers. About the study: With ivuxolimab, an agonistic anti-OX40 (CD134) antibody, patients were treated. Patients were roughly 81% male with ages roughly 20 to 90, mean approximately 55.

The trim removed 0 bases at V and 18 bases at J, leaving 10 bases unmatched. The length of the CDR3 is 14 residues. CDR1 is SEHNR, CDR2 FQNEAQ, per germline (reference sequence). TCRdb's table, derived via immunoSEQ multiplex PCR, lists solely in-frame clones and lacks some. The sample lists some 72,000 clones; approximately 90% were seen once. The sequence derives from an adult with an advanced solid tumor such as melanoma, head and neck, liver or kidney cancer. This rearrangement joins TRBV7-9 to TRBJ2-6; TRBD2 aligns across 8 bases. Sequences were derived from CD4+ or CD8+ T cells sorted from blood, sampled in a trial of the OX40 agonist ivuxolimab. The CDR3 reads CASSLALVLAAGTF. DNA of the CDR3: TGTGCCAGCAGCTTAGCGCTTGTACTAGCGGCAGGGACTTTC.